This T cell receptor beta chain was observed in a study of blood T cell repertoires in COVID-19. Per the authors' pipeline: Amplified reference gene primers provided the basis for estimating nucleated cell counts. Only in-frame clones appear in the TCRdb table, and some are missing; sequencing was by immunoSEQ multiplex PCR. V, J and clone size derive from that table, while D and trimming were established from the DNA sequence. The profile shows about 240,000 clones, about 91% of them singletons. Trimming took off 10 bases at V and 10 bases at J, with 22 bases between the two ends. This CDR3 has 13 amino acids. Germline CDR1 is ENHRY and CDR2 is SYGVKD. Participant reports of clinical history set cohort assignment.

This chain links TRBV10-3 with TRBJ1-2, with a tentative D call TRBD1 (6 bases). The clonotype originates from a woman aged 25 to 39 with acute COVID-19. Sample: PBMCs or T cells enriched from blood (not recorded which). Here the CDR3 reads CATSQEETGLYTF. In DNA form, the CDR3 reads TGTGCCACCTCTCAAGAGGAGACAGGACTCTACACCTTC.